This T cell receptor (beta chain) was obtained from a study of identical twins' blood T cells. Regarding the study as a whole: V gene usage reportedly matched far better within twin pairs than unrelated donors.

Turning to this clonotype: Its antigen is not identified.

TCRdb reanalysed the 5' RACE reads using MiXCR and keeps one entry per CDR3 protein. The profile shows roughly 340,000 distinct CDR3 sequences, roughly 30% of them singletons. The TCR comes from a woman aged 18-55 years in good health. Sequencing was done on a sample of PBMCs.

The CDR3 DNA is TGTGCCAGCAGCGTAGCGCCCATGGGATCGGGTGAGCAGTTCTTC. Residues: CASSVAPMGSGEQFF. V gene TRBV9 combines with J gene TRBJ2-1; no clear D gene. Germline CDR1 reads SGDLS; CDR2 reads YYNGEE. The CDR3 runs to 15 residues. V was clipped by 0 bases and J by 9 bases, with 16 bases between them.